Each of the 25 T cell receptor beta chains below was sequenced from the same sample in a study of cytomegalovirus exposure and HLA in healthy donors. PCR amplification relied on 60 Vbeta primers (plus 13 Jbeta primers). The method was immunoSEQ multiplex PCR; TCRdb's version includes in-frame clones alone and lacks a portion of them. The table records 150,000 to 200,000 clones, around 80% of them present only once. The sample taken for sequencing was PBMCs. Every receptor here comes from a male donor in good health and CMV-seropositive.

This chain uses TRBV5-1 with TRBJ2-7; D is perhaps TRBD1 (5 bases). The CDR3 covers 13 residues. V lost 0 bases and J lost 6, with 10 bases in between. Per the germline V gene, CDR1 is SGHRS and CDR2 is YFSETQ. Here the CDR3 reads CASSLGRGAEQYF. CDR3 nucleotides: TGCGCCAGCAGCTTGGGACGTGGGGCCGAGCAGTACTTC.

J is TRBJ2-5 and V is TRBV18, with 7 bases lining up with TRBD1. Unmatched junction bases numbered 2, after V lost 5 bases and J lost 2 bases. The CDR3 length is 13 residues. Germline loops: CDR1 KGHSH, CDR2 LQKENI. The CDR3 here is CASSTGQQETQYF. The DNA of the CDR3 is TGTGCCAGCTCAACGGGACAGCAAGAGACCCAGTACTTC.

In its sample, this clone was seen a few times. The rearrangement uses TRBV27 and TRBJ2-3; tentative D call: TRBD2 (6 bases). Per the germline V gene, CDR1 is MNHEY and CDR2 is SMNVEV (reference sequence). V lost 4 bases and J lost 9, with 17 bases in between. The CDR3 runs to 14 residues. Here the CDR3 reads CASSYGTYTQTQYF. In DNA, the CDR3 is TGTGCCAGCAGTTACGGGACTTACACGCAGACGCAGTATTTT.

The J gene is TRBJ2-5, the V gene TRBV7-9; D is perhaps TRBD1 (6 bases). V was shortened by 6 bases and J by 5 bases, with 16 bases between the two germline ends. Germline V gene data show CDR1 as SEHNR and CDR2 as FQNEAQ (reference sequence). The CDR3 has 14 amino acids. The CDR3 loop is CASRFQGFGETQYF. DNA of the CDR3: TGTGCCAGCAGGTTCCAGGGGTTCGGGGAGACCCAGTACTTC.

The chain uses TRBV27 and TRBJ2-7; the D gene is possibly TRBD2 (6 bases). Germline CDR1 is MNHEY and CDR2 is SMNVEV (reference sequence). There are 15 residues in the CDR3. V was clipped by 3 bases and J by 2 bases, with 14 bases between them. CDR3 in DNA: TGTGCCAGCAGTTTTGGGGGGATCCCCCCCTACGAGCAGTACTTC. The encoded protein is CASSFGGIPPYEQYF.

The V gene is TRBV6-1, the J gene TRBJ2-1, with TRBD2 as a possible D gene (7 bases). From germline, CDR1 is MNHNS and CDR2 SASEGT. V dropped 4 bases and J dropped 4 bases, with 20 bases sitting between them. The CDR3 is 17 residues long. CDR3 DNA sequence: TGTGCCAGCAGTGTTCCTCCGGGGGGCGGGAATTACAATGAGCAGTTCTTC. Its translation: CASSVPPGGGNYNEQFF.

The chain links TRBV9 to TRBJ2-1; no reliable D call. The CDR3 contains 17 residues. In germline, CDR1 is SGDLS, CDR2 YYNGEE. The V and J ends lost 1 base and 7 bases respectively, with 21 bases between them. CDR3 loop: CASSVTSGFFSRNEQFF. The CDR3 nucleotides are TGTGCCAGCAGCGTAACATCCGGATTTTTTAGCCGGAATGAGCAGTTCTTC.

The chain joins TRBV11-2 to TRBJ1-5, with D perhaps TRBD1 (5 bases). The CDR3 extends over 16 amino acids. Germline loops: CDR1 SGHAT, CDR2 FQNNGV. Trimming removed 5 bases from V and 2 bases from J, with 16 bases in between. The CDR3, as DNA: TGTGCCAGCAGCCCCTCCATCGGGGGTGGCAATCAGCCCCAGCATTTT. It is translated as CASSPSIGGGNQPQHF.

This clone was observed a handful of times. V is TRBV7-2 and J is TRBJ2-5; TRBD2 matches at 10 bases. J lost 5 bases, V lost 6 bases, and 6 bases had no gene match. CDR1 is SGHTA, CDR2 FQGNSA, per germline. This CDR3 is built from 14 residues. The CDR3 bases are TGTGCCAGCAGTCCAAGCGGGAGGGCGGAGACCCAGTACTTC. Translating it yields CASSPSGRAETQYF.

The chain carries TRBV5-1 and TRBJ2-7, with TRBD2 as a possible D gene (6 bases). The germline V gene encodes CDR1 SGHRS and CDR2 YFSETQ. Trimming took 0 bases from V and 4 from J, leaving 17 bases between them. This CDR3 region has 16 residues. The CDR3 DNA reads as TGCGCCAGCAGCTTGGCCTCCGGGGGTATAAAGTACGAGCAGTACTTC. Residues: CASSLASGGIKYEQYF. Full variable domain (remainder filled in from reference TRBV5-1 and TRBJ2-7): KAGVTQTPRYLIKTRGQQVTLSCSPISGHRSVSWYQQTPGQGLQFLFEYFSETQRNKGNFPGRFSGRQFSNSRSEMNVSTLELGDSALYLCASSLASGGIKYEQYFGPGTRLTVT.

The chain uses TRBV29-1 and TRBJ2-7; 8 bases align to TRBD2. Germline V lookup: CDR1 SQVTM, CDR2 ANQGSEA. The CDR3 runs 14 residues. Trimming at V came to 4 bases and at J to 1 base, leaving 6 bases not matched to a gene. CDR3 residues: CSVGVAGRSYEQYF. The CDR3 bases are TGCAGCGTTGGTGTAGCGGGACGATCCTACGAGCAGTACTTC.

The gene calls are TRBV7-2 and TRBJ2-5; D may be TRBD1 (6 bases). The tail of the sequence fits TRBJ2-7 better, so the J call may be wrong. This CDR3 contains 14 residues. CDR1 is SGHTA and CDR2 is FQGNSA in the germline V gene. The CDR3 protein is CASSSFDRHYEQYF. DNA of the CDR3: TGTGCCAGCAGTTCATTCGACAGGCACTACGAGCAGTACTTC.

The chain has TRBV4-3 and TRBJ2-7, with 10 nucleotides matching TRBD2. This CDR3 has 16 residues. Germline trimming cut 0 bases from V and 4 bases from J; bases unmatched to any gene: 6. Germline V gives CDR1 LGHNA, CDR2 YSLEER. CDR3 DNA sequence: TGCGCCAGCAGCCAAGACGTAAATAGCGGGAGGTACGAGCAGTACTTC. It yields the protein CASSQDVNSGRYEQYF.

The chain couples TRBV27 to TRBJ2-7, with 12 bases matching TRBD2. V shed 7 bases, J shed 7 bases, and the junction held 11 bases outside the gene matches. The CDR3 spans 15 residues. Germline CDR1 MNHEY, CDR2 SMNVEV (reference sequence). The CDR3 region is CASMVTSGGLLEQYF. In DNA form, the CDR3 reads TGTGCCAGCATGGTGACTAGCGGGGGACTTCTTGAGCAGTACTTC.

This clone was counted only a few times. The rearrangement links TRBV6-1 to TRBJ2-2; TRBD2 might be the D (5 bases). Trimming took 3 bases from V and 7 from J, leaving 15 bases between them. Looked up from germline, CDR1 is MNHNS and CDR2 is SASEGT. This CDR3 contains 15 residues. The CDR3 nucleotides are TGTGCCAGCAGTGAGAGGACTGACTCAGGCGGGGAGCTGTTTTTT. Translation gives CASSERTDSGGELFF.

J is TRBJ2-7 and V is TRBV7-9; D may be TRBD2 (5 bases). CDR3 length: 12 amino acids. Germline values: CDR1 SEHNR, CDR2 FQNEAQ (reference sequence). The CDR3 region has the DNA TGTGCTACTCAGGAGGTATCCTACGAGCAGTACTTC. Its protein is CATQEVSYEQYF.

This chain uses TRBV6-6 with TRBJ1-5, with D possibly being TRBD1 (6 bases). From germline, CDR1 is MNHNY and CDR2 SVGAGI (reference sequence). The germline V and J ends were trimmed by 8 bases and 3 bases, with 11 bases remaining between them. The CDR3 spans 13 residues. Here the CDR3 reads CASLRQVNQPQHF. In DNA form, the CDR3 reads TGTGCCAGCCTCCGACAGGTCAATCAGCCCCAGCATTTT.

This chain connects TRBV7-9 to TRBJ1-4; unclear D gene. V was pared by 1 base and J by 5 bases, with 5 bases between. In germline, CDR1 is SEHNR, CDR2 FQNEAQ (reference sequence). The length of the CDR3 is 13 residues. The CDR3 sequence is CASSLVENEKLFF. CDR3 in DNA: TGTGCCAGCAGCTTAGTCGAGAATGAAAAACTGTTTTTT. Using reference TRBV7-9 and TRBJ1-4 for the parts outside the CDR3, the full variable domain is DTGVSQNPRHKITKRGQNVTFRCDPISEHNRLYWYRQTLGQGPEFLTYFQNEAQLEKSRLLSDRFSAERPKGSFSTLEIQRTEQGDSAMYLCASSLVENEKLFFGSGTQLSVL.

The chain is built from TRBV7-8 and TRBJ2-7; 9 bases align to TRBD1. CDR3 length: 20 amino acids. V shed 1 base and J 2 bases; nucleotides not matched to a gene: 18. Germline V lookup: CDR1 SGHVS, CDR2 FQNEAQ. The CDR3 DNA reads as TGTGCCAGCAGCTTAGAAGCTCGGGGACCGGGACAGGGATCCCCCTACGAGCAGTACTTC. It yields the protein CASSLEARGPGQGSPYEQYF.

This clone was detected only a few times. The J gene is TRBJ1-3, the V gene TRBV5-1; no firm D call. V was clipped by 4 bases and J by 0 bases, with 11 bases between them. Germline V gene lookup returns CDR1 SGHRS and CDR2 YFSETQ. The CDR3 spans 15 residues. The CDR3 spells CASSPMANSGNTIYF. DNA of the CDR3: TGCGCCAGCAGCCCAATGGCCAACTCTGGAAACACCATATATTTT.

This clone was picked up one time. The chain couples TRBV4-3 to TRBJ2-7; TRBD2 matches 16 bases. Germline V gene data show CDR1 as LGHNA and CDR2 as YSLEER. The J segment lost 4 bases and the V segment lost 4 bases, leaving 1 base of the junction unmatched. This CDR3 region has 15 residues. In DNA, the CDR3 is TGCGCCAGCAGCCCGGGACTAGCGGGAGGGTACGAGCAGTACTTC. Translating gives CASSPGLAGGYEQYF.

The CDR3, as DNA: TGTGCCAGCAGAGTAAACCCGGGACTAGCGGGAGGGGTGGTAGATACGCAGTATTTT. Residues: CASRVNPGLAGGVVDTQYF. The gene calls are TRBV5-4 and TRBJ2-3, with 16 nucleotides matching TRBD2. V lost 5 bases and J lost 5; bases outside the gene matches: 14. The length of the CDR3 is 19 residues. CDR1 and CDR2 (germline): SGHNT, YYREEE (reference sequence).

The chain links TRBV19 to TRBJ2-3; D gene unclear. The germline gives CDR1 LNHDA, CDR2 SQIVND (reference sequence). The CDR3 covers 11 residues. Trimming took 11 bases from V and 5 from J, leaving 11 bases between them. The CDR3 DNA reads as TGTGCCGGAAGACTGGGAGATACGCAGTATTTT. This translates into CAGRLGDTQYF. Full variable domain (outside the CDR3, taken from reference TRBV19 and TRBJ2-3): DGGITQSPKYLFRKEGQNVTLSCEQNLNHDAMYWYRQDPGQGLRLIYYSQIVNDFQKGDIAEGYSVSREKKESFPLTVTSAQKNPTAFYLCAGRLGDTQYFGPGTRLTVL.

CDR3 DNA: TGCAGCGTTGAAGTGGAGACAGGGAAGGACGCGTTCTTC. Translation gives CSVEVETGKDAFF. The chain couples TRBV29-1 to TRBJ2-1; 7 bases line up with TRBD1. V lost 1 base to trimming and J lost 15 bases; unmatched junction nucleotides: 12. There are 13 residues in the CDR3. The germline V gene has CDR1 SQVTM and CDR2 ANQGSEA.

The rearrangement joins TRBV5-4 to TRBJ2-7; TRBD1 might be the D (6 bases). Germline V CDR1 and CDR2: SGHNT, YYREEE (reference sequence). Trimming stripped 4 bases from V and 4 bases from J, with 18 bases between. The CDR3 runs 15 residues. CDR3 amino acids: CASSRHSGQPYEQYF. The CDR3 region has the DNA TGTGCCAGCAGCCGACATAGTGGACAGCCTTACGAGCAGTACTTC.